Shown below are 24 T cell receptor beta chains from a single sample sequenced in a study of shared clonotypes between healthy human individuals. Profiled with immunoSEQ multiplex PCR; TCRdb holds only in-frame clones, not every one. The data contain approximately 2.4 million clones, 95% of them singletons. Sequencing was done on a sample of naive CD4+ T cells sorted from blood. Subset indicated: CD45RA+ positively selected. Receptor source: a man between 18 and 35 years old in good health.

This clone came up once. V usage is TRBV5-4 and J usage is TRBJ2-1, with D tentatively TRBD2 (6 bases). Germline-derived CDR1 and CDR2 are SGHNT and YYREEE (reference sequence). V was clipped by 4 bases and J by 7 bases, with 12 bases between them. The CDR3 is 13 residues long. CDR3 sequence: CASSRDSRNEQFF. CDR3 coding DNA: TGTGCCAGCAGCAGGGACTCCCGGAATGAGCAGTTCTTC.

This clone was observed once. The gene calls are TRBV28 and TRBJ2-3; no definite D call. CDR3 length equals 12 residues. V was trimmed by 5 bases and J by 12 bases, leaving 15 bases between them. From germline, CDR1 is MDHEN and CDR2 SYDVKM. The CDR3 sequence is CASSPPSGLQYF. For the CDR3, the DNA is TGTGCCAGCAGTCCCCCCAGTGGCCTCCAGTATTTT.

The chain recombines TRBV7-9 with TRBJ1-1; D not resolved. Per the germline V gene, CDR1 is SEHNR and CDR2 is FQNEAQ (reference sequence). V lost 0 bases and J lost 2, with 7 bases in between. The CDR3 extends over 14 amino acids. The DNA for the CDR3 is TGTGCCAGCAGCTTAGCGGTCATCAACACTGAAGCTTTCTTT. Protein product: CASSLAVINTEAFF.

This clone appeared a single time. CDR3 sequence: CASSIVLGSGNEQFF. DNA of the CDR3: TGTGCCAGTAGTATAGTGTTAGGGAGTGGGAATGAGCAGTTCTTC. The chain joins TRBV19 to TRBJ2-1; TRBD2 might be the D (5 bases). This CDR3 comprises 15 residues. Germline loops: CDR1 LNHDA, CDR2 SQIVND (reference sequence). V shed 1 base and J shed 7 bases, with 14 bases lying between them.

In DNA, the CDR3 is TGTGCCAGCAGCTTGGCTGGACAGGAGGGAGAGACCCAGTACTTC. This codes for CASSLAGQEGETQYF. This chain connects TRBV5-4 to TRBJ2-5; D is perhaps TRBD1 (7 bases). The CDR3 spans 15 residues. Germline CDR1 SGHNT, CDR2 YYREEE (reference sequence). V was cut by 0 bases and J by 4 bases, with 13 bases left in between.

The rearrangement links TRBV6-1 to TRBJ1-4; a weak D match, TRBD1 (5 bases). Germline V lookup: CDR1 MNHNS, CDR2 SASEGT. This CDR3 is built from 15 residues. Trimming took 6 bases from V and 3 from J, leaving 14 bases between them. CDR3 region: CASSGMGVANEKLFF. The CDR3 DNA reads as TGTGCCAGCAGCGGGATGGGGGTCGCTAATGAAAAACTGTTTTTT.

The chain joins TRBV9 to TRBJ1-5; 11 nucleotides align to TRBD1. CDR1 SGDLS and CDR2 YYNGEE come from the germline V gene. The CDR3 is 18 amino acids. With 4 bases clipped from V and 2 bases from J, the junction kept 11 bases outside the gene matches. The CDR3, as DNA: TGTGCCAGCAGCCCCGGACAGGGGGCATTGGGGGGCAATCAGCCCCAGCATTTT. Translated: CASSPGQGALGGNQPQHF.

The J gene is TRBJ2-2, the V gene TRBV14; D uncertain. The CDR3 sequence is 13 residues long. Germline loops: CDR1 SGHDN, CDR2 FVKESK. Deletions cut 6 bases from V and 4 bases from J, with 9 bases between. The CDR3 DNA is TGTGCCAGCAGACAGTCTACCACCGGGGAGCTGTTTTTT. Its protein product is CASRQSTTGELFF.

V gene TRBV7-9 combines with J gene TRBJ1-4; 9 nucleotides agree with TRBD1. Per the germline V gene, CDR1 is SEHNR and CDR2 is FQNEAQ (reference sequence). CDR3 length: 15 amino acids. The V and J ends lost 5 bases and 7 bases, in that order; junction bases with no gene match: 8. The CDR3 sequence is CASSPGTGSVEKLFF. CDR3 nucleotides: TGTGCCAGCAGCCCGGGGACAGGGTCTGTTGAAAAACTGTTTTTT. The complete variable domain, with remaining parts taken from reference TRBV7-9 and TRBJ1-4, reads DTGVSQNPRHKITKRGQNVTFRCDPISEHNRLYWYRQTLGQGPEFLTYFQNEAQLEKSRLLSDRFSAERPKGSFSTLEIQRTEQGDSAMYLCASSPGTGSVEKLFFGSGTQLSVL.

The rearrangement joins TRBV28 to TRBJ1-5; TRBD1 matches 7 bases. V was clipped by 5 bases and J by 5 bases; unmatched bases: 12. The V gene's germline CDR1 is MDHEN and CDR2 SYDVKM. The CDR3 runs 16 residues. The CDR3 sequence is CASSKSTGVRDQPQHF. The CDR3 DNA sequence: TGTGCCAGCAGTAAATCCACAGGGGTTCGTGATCAGCCCCAGCATTTT.

The chain has TRBV28 and TRBJ2-3; 14 bases fit TRBD2. The trim removed 5 bases at V and 7 bases at J, leaving 5 bases unmatched. CDR3 length: 15 amino acids. Per the germline V gene, CDR1 is MDHEN and CDR2 is SYDVKM. The CDR3 protein is CASSPGTSGGYTQYF. The DNA for the CDR3 is TGTGCCAGCAGTCCAGGGACTAGCGGGGGTTATACGCAGTATTTT.

J is TRBJ2-7 and V is TRBV5-4; 7 bases agree with TRBD2. The CDR3 totals 15 residues. Looked up from germline, CDR1 is SGHNT and CDR2 is YYREEE (reference sequence). V dropped 0 bases and J dropped 4; count of bases not matched to a gene: 7. CDR3 DNA sequence: TGTGCCAGCAGCTTGGTTGGGGGAGGGGCATACGAGCAGTACTTC. Amino acids: CASSLVGGGAYEQYF.

Points on this clone: A junction boundary mismatches the germline segment, possibly from a read error. Other DNA sequences from this sample encode an identical CDR3 as well. The gene calls are TRBV7-7 and TRBJ1-1, with a possible D match to TRBD1 (5 bases). This CDR3 contains 13 residues. Germline CDR1 and CDR2: SSHAT and FNYEAQ (reference sequence). The CDR3 sequence: CASSLGENTEAFF. DNA for the CDR3: TGTGCTAGCAGCTTAGGGGAGAACACTGAAGCTTTCTTT.

CDR3 sequence (DNA): TGCAGCGTTGACCATAGCACAGATACGCAGTATTTT. Its translation is CSVDHSTDTQYF. The chain recombines TRBV29-1 with TRBJ2-3; D ambiguous. The ends were cut back, 3 bases at V and 0 bases at J, with 4 bases in the middle. In germline, CDR1 is SQVTM, CDR2 ANQGSEA. The CDR3 is made up of 12 amino acids.

The chain is built from TRBV6-1 and TRBJ2-2, with D perhaps given as TRBD1 or TRBD2 (6 bases each). Germline assignment: CDR1 MNHNS and CDR2 SASEGT. CDR3 size: 13 residues. V was shortened by 10 bases and J by 6 bases, with 15 bases between the two germline ends. This CDR3 is CATRGVIAGELFF. CDR3 nucleotides: TGTGCCACTAGGGGGGTTATCGCCGGGGAGCTGTTTTTT.

The rearrangement uses TRBV7-3 and TRBJ2-3, with D tentatively TRBD2 (5 bases). Looked up from germline, CDR1 is SGHTA and CDR2 is FQGTGA. The germline V and J ends were trimmed by 2 bases and 0 bases, with 12 bases remaining between them. The CDR3 covers 16 residues. CDR3 nucleotides: TGTGCCAGCAGCTTAGGGGAGTCTCCAAGCACAGATACGCAGTATTTT. Translated: CASSLGESPSTDTQYF.

Concerning this clone: Other DNA sequences from this sample encode an identical CDR3 as well. The chain is built from TRBV28 and TRBJ1-1; weak D call: TRBD1 (5 bases). V dropped 6 bases and J dropped 4 bases, with 6 bases sitting between them. The germline V gene has CDR1 MDHEN and CDR2 SYDVKM. The CDR3 is 11 residues long. The CDR3 sequence: CASRTATEAFF. In nucleotides, the CDR3 is TGTGCCAGCAGGACAGCCACTGAAGCTTTCTTT. Using reference TRBV28 and TRBJ1-1 for the parts outside the CDR3, the full variable domain is DVKVTQSSRYLVKRTGEKVFLECVQDMDHENMFWYRQDPGLGLRLIYFSYDVKMKEKGDIPEGYSVSREKKERFSLILESASTNQTSMYLCASRTATEAFFGQGTRLTVV.

The chain couples TRBV5-6 to TRBJ1-4, with D possibly being TRBD1 (5 bases). The CDR3 runs 14 residues. Germline CDR1 reads SGHDT; CDR2 reads YYEEEE. Trimming removed 0 bases from V and 6 bases from J, with 9 bases in between. CDR3 in DNA: TGTGCCAGCAGCTTGGTTAGGGACTATGAAAAACTGTTTTTT. The encoded protein is CASSLVRDYEKLFF.

The V call is TRBV6-1, the J call TRBJ2-5; D may correspond to TRBD1 or TRBD2 (6 bases each). CDR3 length: 16 amino acids. In germline, CDR1 is MNHNS, CDR2 SASEGT. Between the trimmed V and J ends, which lost 0 bases and 5 bases, there was a span of 16 bases. CDR3 in amino acids: CASSEARWGARETQYF. Here the CDR3 DNA reads TGTGCCAGCAGTGAAGCTAGGTGGGGGGCGAGGGAGACCCAGTACTTC.

The chain carries TRBV18 and TRBJ1-1; D is perhaps TRBD1 (5 bases). The CDR3 has 12 residues. CDR1 and CDR2 (germline): KGHSH, LQKENI. Trimming left V 8 bases short and J 8 bases short, with 15 bases between. The CDR3 DNA is TGTGCCAGCACTTCCTCCCGGGGGGAAGCTTTCTTT. Translation: CASTSSRGEAFF.

The chain recombines TRBV6-1 with TRBJ1-1, with a weak D call TRBD1 (6 bases). CDR1 and CDR2 from the germline V gene are MNHNS and SASEGT. Trimming left V 4 bases short and J 11 bases short, with 20 bases between. The CDR3 runs 14 residues. The CDR3, as DNA: TGTGCCAGCAGTGCTGGGACACGGAAGCCTACGGCTTTCTTT. Its translation is CASSAGTRKPTAFF.

The V gene is TRBV4-3, the J gene TRBJ2-1, with TRBD1 identical over 7 bases. Losses at the gene ends were 4 bases for V and 0 bases for J; bases not matched to a gene: 6. The CDR3 spans 16 residues. Per the germline V gene, CDR1 is LGHNA and CDR2 is YSLEER. The CDR3 loop is CASSRSRDSSYNEQFF. The DNA of the CDR3 is TGCGCCAGCAGCCGAAGTCGGGACAGCTCCTACAATGAGCAGTTCTTC.

This clone is a singleton in its sample. This sequence joins TRBV7-9 and TRBJ2-1, with 8 bases aligning to TRBD2. With V trimmed by 5 bases and J by 6 bases, 15 bases remained unmatched. The CDR3 has 17 residues. Germline CDR1 and CDR2: SEHNR and FQNEAQ (reference sequence). In DNA form, the CDR3 reads TGTGCCAGCAGCCCCCCTGGGATGATAGCGGGACGCAATGAGCAGTTCTTC. Encoded protein: CASSPPGMIAGRNEQFF.

This sequence joins TRBV6-1 and TRBJ1-2; 7 bases agree with TRBD1. In germline, CDR1 is MNHNS, CDR2 SASEGT. This CDR3 contains 13 residues. The trim removed 10 bases at V and 4 bases at J, leaving 9 bases unmatched. For the CDR3, the DNA is TGTGCCATATGGGAGGGGGCCCTCTATGGCTACACCTTC. It specifies CAIWEGALYGYTF.